These 18 T cell receptor beta chains share one sample of origin, sequenced in a study of T-cell reconstitution after alpha-beta-depleted transplantation in children. The authors prepared the TCRbeta library with unique molecular identifiers. MiXCR was run by TCRdb on the PCR reads, yielding one entry per CDR3 protein. The sample includes approximately 350,000 distinct CDR3 sequences, under 13% of them seen just once. This material consisted of PBMCs from the stem cell graft donor, taken from the stem cell graft. The receptors were sampled from a human donor who donated a stem cell graft to a child with acute lymphoblastic leukemia.

The chain employs TRBV18 and TRBJ2-5, with D hard to call. Germline V gives CDR1 KGHSH, CDR2 LQKENI. The CDR3 length is 17 residues. Trimming removed 1 base at V and 1 base at J, with 16 bases between. CDR3 sequence (DNA): TGTGCCAGCTCACCACTGATGGCAGGAGCGTTCCAAGAGACCCAGTACTTC. Protein sequence: CASSPLMAGAFQETQYF.

This clonotype has at least ten counts. J is TRBJ2-1 and V is TRBV7-9; 9 bases fit TRBD2. The germline gives CDR1 SEHNR, CDR2 FQNEAQ (reference sequence). The CDR3 loop spans 16 amino acids. The ends lost 4 bases at V and 7 bases at J; junction bases unmatched: 11. CDR3: CASSSPAGGQANEQFF. CDR3 sequence (DNA): TGTGCCAGCAGCTCCCCGGCGGGGGGGCAGGCGAATGAGCAGTTCTTC. Using reference TRBV7-9 and TRBJ2-1 for the parts outside the CDR3, the full variable domain is DTGVSQNPRHKITKRGQNVTFRCDPISEHNRLYWYRQTLGQGPEFLTYFQNEAQLEKSRLLSDRFSAERPKGSFSTLEIQRTEQGDSAMYLCASSSPAGGQANEQFFGPGTRLTVL.

This clonotype was seen at least ten times. The chain links TRBV29-1 to TRBJ2-1; TRBD1 aligns across 8 bases. V dropped 3 bases and J dropped 0; count of bases not matched to a gene: 10. CDR3 size: 17 residues. CDR1 and CDR2 (germline): SQVTM, ANQGSEA. As DNA, the CDR3 is TGCAGCGTTGATGACGATTGGGACAGGAGCTCCTACAATGAGCAGTTCTTC. Translating gives CSVDDDWDRSSYNEQFF.

The sample holds many counts of this clonotype. The rearrangement joins TRBV7-2 to TRBJ1-3, with TRBD1 matching 7 bases. V dropped 1 base and J dropped 0; count of bases not matched to a gene: 3. CDR3 length equals 16 residues. Germline assignment: CDR1 SGHTA and CDR2 FQGNSA. Here the CDR3 DNA reads TGTGCCAGCAGCTTAGTAGGGGGCAACTCTGGAAACACCATATATTTT. Protein sequence: CASSLVGGNSGNTIYF. The complete variable domain, with remaining parts taken from reference TRBV7-2 and TRBJ1-3, reads GAGVSQSPSNKVTEKGKDVELRCDPISGHTALYWYRQSLGQGLEFLIYFQGNSAPDKSGLPSDRFSAERTGGSVSTLTIQRTQQEDSAVYLCASSLVGGNSGNTIYFGEGSWLTVV.

The J gene is TRBJ1-2, the V gene TRBV7-2; no reliable D call. The V gene's germline CDR1 is SGHTA and CDR2 FQGNSA. The CDR3 is made up of 13 amino acids. V lost 5 bases to trimming and J lost 1 base, with 8 bases between them. The CDR3 nucleotides read TGTGCCAGCAGCATCGGGATTAACTATGGCTACACCTTC. Translated: CASSIGINYGYTF.

The chain recombines TRBV9 with TRBJ2-1; 7 bases align to TRBD1. CDR3 length: 16 residues. The germline gives CDR1 SGDLS, CDR2 YYNGEE. The junction had 7 bases not matched to a gene; V was cut back by 4 bases and J by 0 bases. The chain's CDR3 is CASSPLGDSSYNEQFF. CDR3 sequence (DNA): TGTGCCAGCAGCCCCCTCGGGGACAGCTCCTACAATGAGCAGTTCTTC.

This clonotype was recorded a few times. The chain employs TRBV29-1 and TRBJ1-2; TRBD1 aligns across 8 bases. The V and J ends lost 4 bases and 2 bases, in that order; junction bases with no gene match: 6. Germline CDR1 is SQVTM and CDR2 is ANQGSEA. This CDR3 contains 14 residues. The CDR3 region has the DNA TGCAGCGTTGTCCGGACAGGGACCAACTATGGCTACACCTTC. Translated, it gives CSVVRTGTNYGYTF.

This chain joins TRBV3-1 and TRBJ2-3; 7 positions agree with TRBD2. The CDR3 is 17 amino acids. Per the germline V gene, CDR1 is LGHDT and CDR2 is YNNKEL (reference sequence). With V trimmed by 1 base and J by 7 bases, 14 bases remained unmatched. The DNA of the CDR3 is TGTGCCAGCAGCCAAGGTGCCATCTGGCGGGAGAAGTATACGCAGTATTTT. The encoded protein is CASSQGAIWREKYTQYF.

This clonotype has at least ten counts. One end of the junction does not line up with germline, which may come from a read error. The V and J genes are TRBV5-1 and TRBJ2-7; 7 bases agree with TRBD1. The CDR3 contains 13 residues. The V gene's germline CDR1 is SGHRS and CDR2 YFSETQ. The CDR3 nucleotides are TGCGCCAGCAGCCCGGAGGTTCGGACAGGCCTCCTCTTC. The encoded protein is CASSPEVRTGLLF.

In nucleotides, the CDR3 is TGTGCCAGCAGTGAATATTCGGCTAGCGGGAGGGCCTGGGAGACCCAGTACTTC. Its translation: CASSEYSASGRAWETQYF. The chain combines TRBV25-1 with TRBJ2-5, with TRBD2 matching 12 bases. J gave up 5 bases and V 0 bases, and 10 bases lay outside the gene matches. CDR1 and CDR2 from the germline V gene are MGHDK and SYGVNS. The CDR3 has 18 residues.

The chain uses TRBV20-1 and TRBJ2-1; perhaps D is TRBD1 or TRBD2 (5 bases each). This CDR3 comprises 17 residues. The V end lost 0 bases, the J end lost 9 bases, and 24 bases lay between the germline ends. Germline V gene data show CDR1 as DFQATT and CDR2 as SNEGSKA (reference sequence). This CDR3 reads CSARDDGTGYPGSEQFF. The CDR3 DNA reads TGCAGTGCTAGAGATGATGGCACAGGTTATCCAGGGAGTGAGCAGTTCTTC.

The genes are TRBV5-6 and TRBJ2-2, with 9 bases matching TRBD2. The CDR3 is 16 residues long. CDR1 and CDR2 (germline): SGHDT, YYEEEE. With V trimmed by 0 bases and J by 1 base, 1 base remained unmatched. CDR3 in amino acids: CASSLGLAVNTGELFF. For the CDR3, the DNA is TGTGCCAGCAGCTTGGGACTAGCGGTGAACACCGGGGAGCTGTTTTTT.

The table lists this clonotype with many counts. The genes are TRBV29-1 and TRBJ1-3; D is undetermined. This CDR3 has 12 residues. From germline, CDR1 is SQVTM and CDR2 ANQGSEA. V was shortened by 7 bases and J by 4 bases, with 11 bases between the two germline ends. This CDR3 is CSAQTGGNTIYF. In DNA form, the CDR3 reads TGCAGCGCCCAGACTGGAGGAAACACCATATATTTT.

This clonotype was detected only a few times. This chain uses TRBV12-3 or TRBV12-4 with TRBJ1-5; 7 nucleotides match TRBD1. Trimming at V came to 7 bases and at J to 7 bases, leaving 13 bases not matched to a gene. The CDR3 is made up of 15 amino acids. CDR3 DNA: TGTGCCAGCACCTCCGGGGAGGGGGCGCGGCAGCCCCAGCATTTT. Amino acid sequence: CASTSGEGARQPQHF.

This clonotype was counted a few times. This chain links TRBV28 with TRBJ2-1; 11 bases are a match to TRBD2. The CDR3 is 15 amino acids. The germline V gene encodes CDR1 MDHEN and CDR2 SYDVKM. V lost 6 bases and J lost 6; bases outside the gene matches: 7. This CDR3 reads CASRNLAGGGNEQFF. The CDR3 DNA reads as TGTGCCAGCAGGAACCTAGCGGGAGGAGGCAATGAGCAGTTCTTC.

Only a few counts were recorded for this clonotype. This chain uses TRBV29-1 with TRBJ2-1; TRBD1 matches 7 bases. The germline CDR1 and CDR2 sequences are SQVTM and ANQGSEA. The CDR3 totals 16 residues. J lost 7 bases, V lost 7 bases, and 19 bases had no gene match. The CDR3 DNA is TGCAGCGGGGACCTCCTCTCCGGGACAGATTTTAATGAGCAGTTCTTC. It yields the protein CSGDLLSGTDFNEQFF.

This clonotype was observed a few times. The J gene is TRBJ2-7, the V gene TRBV4-3; 9 bases fit TRBD1. Trimming removed 4 bases from V and 6 bases from J; junction bases left unmatched: 13. From germline, CDR1 is LGHNA and CDR2 YSLEER. The CDR3 consists of 16 residues. The CDR3 loop is CASSPTPGQGDIEQYF. The CDR3 nucleotides are TGCGCCAGCAGCCCTACCCCGGGACAGGGTGATATCGAGCAGTACTTC.

In DNA form, the CDR3 reads TGCGCCAGCAGCGGGGGGATAGCATCCAATGAGCAGTTCTTC. Its protein product is CASSGGIASNEQFF. The chain uses TRBV4-1 and TRBJ2-1; D perhaps matches TRBD2 (6 bases). The germline CDR1 and CDR2 sequences are MGHRA and YSYEKL. Trimming took off 5 bases at V and 6 bases at J, with 14 bases between the two ends. The CDR3 is 14 residues long.